These 25 T cell receptor beta chains share one sample of origin, sequenced in a study of T-cell memory formation after mild COVID-19. TCRdb analysed the 5' RACE reads with MiXCR anew, one entry per CDR3 protein. The table shows 350,000 to 400,000 distinct CDR3 sequences, with around an eighth occurring only once. Sample: PBMCs or a T cell subset sorted from them (not recorded which). The receptors come from a man aged 18 to 35 who had mild COVID-19 (a few samples of this study predate the infection). Cell type and time point are not known.

This clonotype was seen a few times. This chain connects TRBV20-1 to TRBJ2-7; the D is unclear. CDR3 size: 16 residues. The germline gives CDR1 DFQATT, CDR2 SNEGSKA (reference sequence). The V end lost 2 bases, the J end lost 0 bases, and 17 bases lay between the germline ends. In DNA form, the CDR3 reads TGCAGTGCTAGATCGTTTGCAGAAGCGAGCTCCTACGAGCAGTACTTC. Amino acid sequence: CSARSFAEASSYEQYF.

There are many counts of this clonotype. The chain joins TRBV7-2 to TRBJ2-5; no clear D. V was trimmed by 6 bases and J by 2 bases, leaving 13 bases between them. The V gene's germline CDR1 is SGHTA and CDR2 FQGNSA. CDR3 length: 14 residues. The CDR3 nucleotides are TGTGCCAGCAGACGCCCCGGCCTGCAAGAGACCCAGTACTTC. Amino acids: CASRRPGLQETQYF.

The sample holds a few counts of this clonotype. V and J are TRBV7-9 and TRBJ2-1; D might be TRBD2 (6 bases). The CDR3 loop spans 14 amino acids. Germline-derived CDR1 and CDR2 are SEHNR and FQNEAQ (reference sequence). With 5 bases removed from V and 5 bases from J, the gap between germline ends came to 13 bases. The CDR3 DNA reads TGTGCCAGCAGCCCCGGAGGGGAGGACAATGAGCAGTTCTTC. It yields the protein CASSPGGEDNEQFF.

This clonotype was counted a few times. This chain joins TRBV6-2 or TRBV6-3 and TRBJ2-1; TRBD1 matches at 8 bases. V was clipped by 5 bases and J by 10 bases; unmatched bases: 19. This CDR3 comprises 17 residues. Looked up from germline, CDR1 is MNHEY and CDR2 is SVGEGT. This chain's CDR3 is CASSPRTGLTRGREQFF. CDR3 bases: TGTGCCAGCAGTCCAAGGACAGGGCTGACTCGGGGAAGGGAGCAGTTCTTC.

The chain carries TRBV12-3 or TRBV12-4 and TRBJ2-3; no firm D call. V was trimmed by 6 bases and J by 0 bases, leaving 7 bases between them. The CDR3 has 13 residues. The CDR3 region has the DNA TGTGCCAGCAGGCCGGCTAGCACAGATACGCAGTATTTT. Translation gives CASRPASTDTQYF.

This clonotype was seen more than once but under ten times. This chain connects TRBV5-4 to TRBJ2-6; 10 nucleotides align to TRBD1. The CDR3 contains 16 residues. Germline V gene data show CDR1 as SGHNT and CDR2 as YYREEE (reference sequence). The J segment lost 0 bases and the V segment lost 4 bases, leaving 1 base of the junction unmatched. The DNA for the CDR3 is TGTGCCAGCAGCCGGACAGGGGGCTCTGGGGCCAACGTCCTGACTTTC. Translating gives CASSRTGGSGANVLTF.

This sequence joins TRBV6-5 and TRBJ1-2; 8 bases match TRBD1. J gave up 8 bases and V 3 bases, and 5 bases lay outside the gene matches. This CDR3 is 13 amino acids long. Per germline, CDR1 MNHEY and CDR2 SVGAGI. The CDR3 loop is CASSYTQGGGYTF. CDR3 bases: TGTGCCAGCAGTTATACACAGGGGGGAGGCTACACCTTC.

In its sample, this clonotype was seen a few times. The chain is built from TRBV10-3 and TRBJ2-3, with TRBD1 matching 9 bases. Trimming took 0 bases from V and 4 from J; bases not matched to a gene: 2. The CDR3 runs to 15 residues. Germline V CDR1 and CDR2: ENHRY, SYGVKD. CDR3 amino acids: CAISESTGGSDTQYF. CDR3 bases: TGTGCCATCAGTGAGTCGACAGGGGGATCAGATACGCAGTATTTT.

V gene TRBV10-3 combines with J gene TRBJ2-1, with TRBD1 identical over 7 bases. With V trimmed by 1 base and J by 0 bases, 6 bases remained unmatched. Germline V CDR1 and CDR2: ENHRY, SYGVKD. This CDR3 has 17 amino acids. CDR3 sequence: CAISEFGTESSYNEQFF. DNA for the CDR3: TGTGCCATCAGTGAGTTCGGGACAGAGAGCTCCTACAATGAGCAGTTCTTC.

This clonotype has just a few counts. The V and J genes are TRBV12-3 or TRBV12-4 and TRBJ2-7; 7 nucleotides line up with TRBD1. The CDR3 is 13 residues long. With V trimmed by 6 bases and J by 1 base, 3 bases remained unmatched. CDR3 bases: TGTGCCAGCAGACAGGGACAGTCCTACGAGCAGTACTTC. Translating gives CASRQGQSYEQYF.

J is TRBJ2-2 and V is TRBV3-1, with a weak D call TRBD2 (6 bases). This CDR3 spans 16 amino acids. Trimming shortened V by 1 base and J by 0 bases, and 9 bases separated the two germline ends. The germline gives CDR1 LGHDT, CDR2 YNNKEL (reference sequence). The chain's CDR3 is CASSQGRAANTGELFF. The CDR3 region has the DNA TGTGCCAGCAGCCAAGGGAGGGCCGCGAACACCGGGGAGCTGTTTTTT.

This clonotype appeared a few times. The chain uses TRBV5-1 and TRBJ2-1, with a weak D call TRBD1 (6 bases). The CDR3 length is 16 residues. In germline, CDR1 is SGHRS, CDR2 YFSETQ. V gave up 1 base and J gave up 5 bases, with 16 bases separating them. CDR3 amino acids: CASSLNVVGADNEQFF. CDR3 in DNA: TGCGCCAGCAGCTTGAATGTTGTGGGGGCGGACAATGAGCAGTTCTTC.

This clonotype turned up a few times. This sequence joins TRBV20-1 and TRBJ1-1, with TRBD1 identical over 12 bases. The CDR3 has 17 amino acids. The germline V gene has CDR1 DFQATT and CDR2 SNEGSKA (reference sequence). J lost 6 bases, V lost 6 bases, and 17 bases had no gene match. CDR3 DNA sequence: TGCAGTGCCACCGGGACAGGGGGCGCCGGGAGAGTCGCTGAAGCTTTCTTT. It encodes CSATGTGGAGRVAEAFF.

This clonotype was detected a few times. V usage is TRBV7-9 and J usage is TRBJ2-7; 9 nucleotides agree with TRBD1. With V trimmed by 2 bases and J by 9 bases, 5 bases remained unmatched. Germline V CDR1 and CDR2: SEHNR, FQNEAQ (reference sequence). CDR3 length: 13 amino acids. The CDR3 coding sequence is TGTGCCAGCAGCTTATCGGGACAGGGACGGCAGTACGTC. Translated: CASSLSGQGRQYV.

The rearrangement links TRBV6-5 to TRBJ1-1, with D possibly being TRBD1 (6 bases). V was cut by 2 bases and J by 4 bases, with 11 bases left in between. Germline lookup yields CDR1 MNHEY and CDR2 SVGAGI. The CDR3 spans 14 residues. The CDR3 spells CASSYGGGRTEAFF. As DNA, the CDR3 is TGTGCCAGCAGTTACGGTGGGGGGCGCACTGAAGCTTTCTTT.

This clonotype was found many times. The V call is TRBV20-1, the J call TRBJ2-6; a weak D match, TRBD2 (5 bases). This CDR3 is 14 amino acids long. V lost 5 bases and J lost 0, with 8 bases in between. Per the germline V gene, CDR1 is DFQATT and CDR2 is SNEGSKA (reference sequence). The CDR3 DNA is TGCAGTGCTCTCCGGGACTCTGGGGCCAACGTCCTGACTTTC. It translates to CSALRDSGANVLTF.

This chain joins TRBV10-3 and TRBJ2-1; D is uncertain. This CDR3 is 13 amino acids long. In germline, CDR1 is ENHRY, CDR2 SYGVKD. The V gene lost 6 bases and the J gene lost 7 bases, with 13 bases spanning the gap. CDR3 protein: CAIRPVVVNEQFF. CDR3 DNA: TGTGCCATCAGACCCGTGGTAGTAAATGAGCAGTTCTTC.

V and J are TRBV20-1 and TRBJ2-1, with D perhaps matching TRBD2 (5 bases). CDR3 length: 13 residues. Trimming shortened V by 3 bases and J by 6 bases, and 12 bases separated the two germline ends. Per germline, CDR1 DFQATT and CDR2 SNEGSKA (reference sequence). CDR3 coding DNA: TGCAGTGCTAGGAGGGCCGCATCCAATGAGCAGTTCTTC. Protein: CSARRAASNEQFF.

This clonotype was counted many times. CDR3 coding DNA: TGCAGTGCTAGGGGGTCGGGGGGGCGCGCCACCGGGGAGCTGTTTTTT. It specifies CSARGSGGRATGELFF. The chain carries TRBV20-1 and TRBJ2-2; TRBD2 aligns across 8 bases. The CDR3 totals 16 residues. V shed 3 bases and J 4 bases; nucleotides not matched to a gene: 10. The germline CDR1 and CDR2 sequences are DFQATT and SNEGSKA (reference sequence).

The chain uses TRBV7-9 and TRBJ2-2; D gene unclear. The CDR3 extends over 13 amino acids. V lost 1 base and J lost 7, with 7 bases in between. CDR1 and CDR2 from the germline V gene are SEHNR and FQNEAQ (reference sequence). CDR3 DNA sequence: TGTGCCAGCAGCTTAGACATCAACGGGGAGCTGTTTTTT. Amino acid sequence: CASSLDINGELFF.

This clonotype was seen more than once but under ten times. The chain couples TRBV5-1 to TRBJ2-2; no clear D gene. V lost 2 bases to trimming and J lost 4 bases, with 6 bases between them. CDR3 length: 13 amino acids. From germline, CDR1 is SGHRS and CDR2 YFSETQ. CDR3 loop: CASSFRSTGELFF. CDR3 in DNA: TGCGCCAGCAGCTTCCGCAGCACCGGGGAGCTGTTTTTT.

This chain connects TRBV20-1 to TRBJ1-1, with TRBD1 identical over 7 bases. The germline V gene has CDR1 DFQATT and CDR2 SNEGSKA (reference sequence). CDR3 length: 12 residues. The CDR3 region has the DNA TGCAGCATCAGGGGGTTAGGCACTGAAGCTTTCTTT. Translation gives CSIRGLGTEAFF.

There are a few counts of this clonotype. The CDR3 here is CASSQDPLGGYTF. The CDR3 DNA is TGCGCCAGCAGCCAAGATCCTCTTGGTGGCTACACCTTC. The V and J genes are TRBV4-3 and TRBJ1-2, with D uncertain. Germline values: CDR1 LGHNA, CDR2 YSLEER. V was trimmed by 0 bases and J by 7 bases, leaving 9 bases between them. There are 13 residues in the CDR3.

V is TRBV5-5 and J is TRBJ2-7; D is uncertain. Per the germline V gene, CDR1 is SGHKS and CDR2 is YYEKEE (reference sequence). The length of the CDR3 is 12 residues. Trimming shortened V by 1 base and J by 4 bases, and 6 bases separated the two germline ends. This chain's CDR3 is CASSLNIYEQYV. The CDR3 DNA sequence: TGTGCCAGCAGCTTGAATATATACGAGCAGTACGTC.

In its sample, this clonotype was seen a few times. An end of the junction does not agree with germline; a read error may underlie this. V is TRBV6-1 and J is TRBJ1-5, with D possibly TRBD1 on 6 matching bases. The CDR3 runs to 14 residues. CDR1 is MNHNS and CDR2 is SASEGT in the germline V gene. CDR3 amino acids: CASSPYGGNQPQHF. The CDR3 region has the DNA TGTGCCAGCAGTCCGTACGGGGGCAACCAGCCCCAGCATTTT.